This entry lists 4 T cell receptor beta chains sequenced from one sample in a study of blood T cell repertoires in COVID-19. Sequencing was performed with immunoSEQ multiplex PCR; in TCRdb, only in-frame clones are kept and a portion is missing. This table holds about 250,000 clones, roughly 89% found once. The sample taken for sequencing was peripheral blood. Source of these receptors: a middle-aged woman who had recovered from COVID-19.

This clone was observed a handful of times. This sequence joins TRBV28 and TRBJ1-5; TRBD1 agrees at 12 bases. Trimming cost V 5 bases and J 7 bases; bases outside gene matches: 9. CDR1 MDHEN and CDR2 SYDVKM come from the germline V gene. This CDR3 region has 16 residues. CDR3 sequence (DNA): TGTGCCAGCAGTAACCCGGGACAGGGGGCGGGACAGCCCCAGCATTTT. It yields the protein CASSNPGQGAGQPQHF.

This clone came up once. The chain carries TRBV19 and TRBJ2-7, with TRBD1 identical over 8 bases. CDR3 length: 14 amino acids. J gave up 5 bases and V 6 bases, and 9 bases lay outside the gene matches. CDR1 is LNHDA, CDR2 SQIVND, per germline (reference sequence). CDR3 nucleotides: TGTGCCAGTAGGAAAAGGGCAGGGGGCGACGAGCAGTACTTC. This encodes CASRKRAGGDEQYF. Supplemented by reference TRBV19 and TRBJ2-7, the full variable domain reads DGGITQSPKYLFRKEGQNVTLSCEQNLNHDAMYWYRQDPGQGLRLIYYSQIVNDFQKGDIAEGYSVSREKKESFPLTVTSAQKNPTAFYLCASRKRAGGDEQYFGPGTRLTVT.

This clone occurred a few times. This chain uses TRBV2 with TRBJ2-4, with no clear D. CDR1 and CDR2 (germline): SNHLY, FYNNEI. The V end was cut by 1 base, the J end by 1 base, with 11 bases between. This CDR3 is built from 16 residues. For the CDR3, the DNA is TGTGCCAGCAGTGAAGTGGAGTTCTTGGCCAAAAACATTCAGTACTTC. Protein sequence: CASSEVEFLAKNIQYF.

V and J are TRBV7-9 and TRBJ1-1; 7 bases fit TRBD1. This CDR3 spans 17 amino acids. Per the germline V gene, CDR1 is SEHNR and CDR2 is FQNEAQ (reference sequence). Unmatched junction bases numbered 10, after V lost 2 bases and J lost 1 base. The CDR3 reads CASSLRVHRGPNTEAFF. The CDR3 nucleotides read TGTGCCAGCAGCTTAAGGGTTCACAGGGGCCCGAACACTGAAGCTTTCTTT.